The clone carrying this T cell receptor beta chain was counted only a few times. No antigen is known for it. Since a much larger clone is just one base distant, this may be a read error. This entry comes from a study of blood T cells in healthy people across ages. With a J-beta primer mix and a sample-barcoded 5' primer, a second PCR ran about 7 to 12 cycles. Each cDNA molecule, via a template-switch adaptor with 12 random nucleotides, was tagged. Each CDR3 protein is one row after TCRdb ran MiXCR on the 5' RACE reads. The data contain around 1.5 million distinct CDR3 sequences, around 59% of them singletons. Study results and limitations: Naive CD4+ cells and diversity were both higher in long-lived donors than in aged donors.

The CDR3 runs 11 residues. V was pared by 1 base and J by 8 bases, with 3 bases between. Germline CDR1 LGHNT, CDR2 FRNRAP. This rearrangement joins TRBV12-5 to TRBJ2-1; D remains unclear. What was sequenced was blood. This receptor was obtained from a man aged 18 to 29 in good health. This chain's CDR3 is CASGLGHEQFF. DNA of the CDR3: TGTGCTAGTGGTTTGGGCCATGAGCAGTTCTTC.